One sample yielded the 29 T cell receptor beta chains listed below, sequenced in a study of beta chain features in type 1 diabetes. Reverse transcribing all isolated RNA meant expressed TCRB transcripts were sequenced. The data were produced by immunoSEQ multiplex PCR, yet TCRdb's version contains in-frame clones alone and is incomplete. Altogether about 250,000 clones are present, 13% to 15% being singletons, with the ten largest covering 0.025% to 0.03%. Sample: naive CD4+ T cells from blood. These receptors were collected from a middle-aged woman in good health.

This clone occurred a few times. The CDR3 DNA reads TGTGCCAGCAGTTCTCGACAGGGCGCGGGCACCGGGGAGCTGTTTTTT. Encoded protein: CASSSRQGAGTGELFF. The chain joins TRBV28 to TRBJ2-2, with TRBD1 matching over 7 bases. The CDR3 sequence is 16 residues long. The V gene's germline CDR1 is MDHEN and CDR2 SYDVKM. With 4 bases clipped from V and 4 bases from J, the junction kept 9 bases outside the gene matches.

This clone showed up just a few times. The chain joins TRBV29-1 to TRBJ1-5; no clear D. CDR3 size: 13 residues. V shed 5 bases and J shed 2 bases, with 10 bases lying between them. Germline V CDR1 and CDR2: SQVTM, ANQGSEA. Here the CDR3 reads CSVKGDGNQPQHF. Here the CDR3 DNA reads TGCAGCGTTAAAGGAGATGGCAATCAGCCCCAGCATTTT.

The chain links TRBV6-1 to TRBJ1-5, with 8 positions matching TRBD1. Germline CDR1 reads MNHNS; CDR2 reads SASEGT. The CDR3 is 16 amino acids. Germline trimming cut 3 bases from V and 7 bases from J; bases unmatched to any gene: 11. The CDR3 DNA reads TGTGCCAGCAGTGATTTACCGGACAGGGCCGAGCAGCCCCAGCATTTT. It yields the protein CASSDLPDRAEQPQHF.

The genes are TRBV7-8 and TRBJ2-7; 9 bases align to TRBD1. Germline loops: CDR1 SGHVS, CDR2 FQNEAQ. The CDR3 runs to 18 residues. J lost 0 bases, V lost 3 bases, and 12 bases had no gene match. In DNA, the CDR3 is TGTGCCAGCAGCTTTTCGCCTACCGGGACAGGGTACTCCTACGAGCAGTACTTC. This encodes CASSFSPTGTGYSYEQYF.

This clone was observed a handful of times. V is TRBV4-1 and J is TRBJ2-7, with a weak D call TRBD2 (6 bases). Germline V gene lookup returns CDR1 MGHRA and CDR2 YSYEKL. V was clipped by 0 bases and J by 2 bases, with 11 bases between them. The CDR3 has 15 residues. CDR3 sequence: CASSQDPGVPYEQYF. The CDR3 nucleotides read TGCGCCAGCAGCCAAGATCCGGGGGTACCCTACGAGCAGTACTTC.

This clone has just a few counts. CDR3 nucleotides: TGTGCCAGCAGGACGGCAGGCAGCACCTACGAGCAGTACTTC. It is translated as CASRTAGSTYEQYF. The gene calls are TRBV6-5 and TRBJ2-7; D unclear. The CDR3 length is 14 residues. CDR1 and CDR2 from the germline V gene are MNHEY and SVGAGI. Trimming removed 6 bases at V and 2 bases at J, with 14 bases between.

The chain is built from TRBV11-2 and TRBJ2-1, with 7 bases fitting TRBD2. J was trimmed by 7 bases and V by 6 bases; bases with no gene match: 12. This CDR3 region has 15 residues. Per germline, CDR1 SGHAT and CDR2 FQNNGV. The CDR3 coding sequence is TGTGCCAGCAGGCCCGTTAAGGGGACTAATAATGAGCAGTTCTTC. Translation: CASRPVKGTNNEQFF.

The genes are TRBV5-4 and TRBJ2-5, with a weak D call TRBD1 (6 bases). This CDR3 comprises 14 residues. From germline, CDR1 is SGHNT and CDR2 YYREEE (reference sequence). Deletions cut 3 bases from V and 3 bases from J, with 12 bases between. The CDR3 DNA follows: TGTGCCAGCAGCTATGGGACACCCAAAGAGACCCAGTACTTC. Translation: CASSYGTPKETQYF.

This chain links TRBV6-4 with TRBJ1-2; 9 nucleotides align to TRBD1. Germline assignment: CDR1 MRHNA and CDR2 SNTAGT. The CDR3 sequence is 14 residues long. Unmatched junction bases numbered 9, after V lost 8 bases and J lost 5 bases. This CDR3 reads CASSPGQGPYGYTF. CDR3 nucleotide sequence: TGTGCCAGCTCCCCGGGACAGGGCCCATATGGCTACACCTTC.

The V and J genes are TRBV28 and TRBJ1-4; TRBD1 is a possible D gene (6 bases). The V end was cut by 3 bases, the J end by 4 bases, with 12 bases between. This CDR3 region has 15 residues. Germline-derived CDR1 and CDR2 are MDHEN and SYDVKM. Here the CDR3 reads CASSLGAWGNEKLFF. The CDR3 bases are TGTGCCAGCAGTTTGGGGGCTTGGGGTAATGAAAAACTGTTTTTT.

This clone was found a few times. The chain recombines TRBV7-2 with TRBJ2-3; 8 bases fit TRBD2. The CDR3 has 15 amino acids. V shed 3 bases and J 2 bases; nucleotides not matched to a gene: 4. CDR1 is SGHTA, CDR2 FQGNSA, per germline. In DNA, the CDR3 is TGTGCCAGCAGCTTCCGGGGGGGAACCACAGATACGCAGTATTTT. Its translation is CASSFRGGTTDTQYF.

The CDR3 here is CASSVGGSYNEQFF. The CDR3 nucleotides read TGTGCCAGCAGCGTTGGAGGGTCCTACAATGAGCAGTTCTTC. This chain joins TRBV9 and TRBJ2-1; perhaps TRBD2 as D (6 bases). The V gene lost 2 bases and the J gene lost 1 base, with 7 bases spanning the gap. The germline CDR1 and CDR2 sequences are SGDLS and YYNGEE. The CDR3 runs to 14 residues.

This clone came up a few times. The chain combines TRBV25-1 with TRBJ2-7, with D perhaps TRBD1 (6 bases). This CDR3 has 14 residues. Trimming shortened V by 4 bases and J by 4 bases, and 14 bases separated the two germline ends. CDR1 and CDR2 (germline): MGHDK, SYGVNS. CDR3 sequence: CASSGRTVPYEQYF. The DNA for the CDR3 is TGTGCCAGCAGTGGACGGACAGTCCCGTACGAGCAGTACTTC.

V usage is TRBV5-1 and J usage is TRBJ2-7; 8 bases match TRBD2. In germline, CDR1 is SGHRS, CDR2 YFSETQ. V lost 0 bases and J lost 1; bases outside the gene matches: 3. The CDR3 is made up of 15 amino acids. The CDR3, as DNA: TGCGCCAGCAGCTTGGAGAGCGGGGGATCCTACGAGCAGTACTTC. Translating it yields CASSLESGGSYEQYF.

This clone was seen a few times. The V gene is TRBV10-3, the J gene TRBJ2-2, with D perhaps matching TRBD2 (5 bases). The CDR3 extends over 15 amino acids. Trimming left V 8 bases short and J 0 bases short, with 13 bases between. The germline V gene encodes CDR1 ENHRY and CDR2 SYGVKD. DNA for the CDR3: TGTGCCATCGGTAAAACCGGGACGAACACCGGGGAGCTGTTTTTT. Translation: CAIGKTGTNTGELFF.

This clone was counted between two and nine times. The rearrangement uses TRBV2 and TRBJ1-2; no firm D call. V was clipped by 8 bases and J by 5 bases, with 12 bases between them. The CDR3 length is 12 residues. The germline V gene encodes CDR1 SNHLY and CDR2 FYNNEI. The CDR3 sequence is CASGEDSYGYTF. DNA for the CDR3: TGTGCCAGCGGAGAAGATTCGTATGGCTACACCTTC.

The chain is built from TRBV6-5 and TRBJ1-1, with 7 bases identical to TRBD1. CDR1 and CDR2 (germline): MNHEY, SVGAGI. The J segment lost 3 bases and the V segment lost 5 bases, leaving 6 bases of the junction unmatched. The CDR3 is 14 amino acids. The CDR3 bases are TGTGCCAGCAGTCAGACAGGGTTGGACACTGAAGCTTTCTTT. As protein: CASSQTGLDTEAFF.

This clone was seen only a few times. The chain has TRBV29-1 and TRBJ1-5; 9 nucleotides align to TRBD1. The CDR3 has 14 residues. Germline V lookup: CDR1 SQVTM, CDR2 ANQGSEA. V shed 5 bases, J shed 5 bases, and the junction held 7 bases outside the gene matches. The CDR3 is CSVRLGQGHQPQHF. The CDR3 DNA reads TGCAGCGTTCGTCTGGGACAGGGCCATCAGCCCCAGCATTTT.

This rearrangement joins TRBV19 to TRBJ2-3, with a weak D call TRBD1 (5 bases). Germline CDR1 and CDR2: LNHDA and SQIVND (reference sequence). This CDR3 spans 15 amino acids. The V and J ends lost 1 base and 4 bases respectively, with 12 bases between them. CDR3 sequence reads: CASSIGRQLPDTQYF. CDR3 DNA sequence: TGTGCCAGTAGTATAGGGAGACAGTTGCCAGATACGCAGTATTTT.

The sample holds a few counts of this clone. The rearrangement joins TRBV5-4 to TRBJ2-7; 10 bases match TRBD1. The CDR3 is 14 amino acids. Germline lookup yields CDR1 SGHNT and CDR2 YYREEE (reference sequence). J lost 3 bases, V lost 4 bases, and 4 bases had no gene match. CDR3 sequence (DNA): TGTGCCAGCAGCAGTGGACAGGGGGGCTACGAGCAGTACTTC. This gives the protein CASSSGQGGYEQYF. The variable domain in full, with the rest retrieved from reference TRBV5-4 and TRBJ2-7, is ETGVTQSPTHLIKTRGQQVTLRCSSQSGHNTVSWYQQALGQGPQFIFQYYREEENGRGNFPPRFSGLQFPNYSSELNVNALELDDSALYLCASSSGQGGYEQYFGPGTRLTVT.

This clone was seen a few times. The rearrangement joins TRBV2 to TRBJ2-3, with D possibly being TRBD2 (6 bases). The V gene lost 9 bases and the J gene lost 6 bases, with 10 bases spanning the gap. There are 11 residues in the CDR3. The germline gives CDR1 SNHLY, CDR2 FYNNEI. Here the CDR3 reads CASSEGDTQYF. CDR3 bases: TGTGCCAGTTCGGAGGGGGATACGCAGTATTTT. Complete variable domain (other parts from reference TRBV2 and TRBJ2-3): EPEVTQTPSHQVTQMGQEVILRCVPISNHLYFYWYRQILGQKVEFLVSFYNNEISEKSEIFDDQFSVERPDGSNFTLKIRSTKLEDSAMYFCASSEGDTQYFGPGTRLTVL.

The chain has TRBV10-3 and TRBJ1-6; TRBD1 might be the D (5 bases). Between the trimmed V and J ends, which lost 11 bases and 7 bases, there was a span of 15 bases. In germline, CDR1 is ENHRY, CDR2 SYGVKD. The CDR3 has 13 residues. For the CDR3, the DNA is TGTGCCGCGAAAGCAGGGCCGAATTCACCCCTCCACTTT. Translation: CAAKAGPNSPLHF.

About this clone: This specimen includes other DNA sequences encoding the same CDR3. The chain is built from TRBV6-5 and TRBJ1-1, with a tentative D call TRBD1 (5 bases). This CDR3 contains 13 residues. The germline gives CDR1 MNHEY, CDR2 SVGAGI. Trimming cost V 2 bases and J 4 bases, with 8 bases left between them. The CDR3 nucleotides are TGTGCCAGCAGTTACGGGGGGTCCACTGAAGCTTTCTTT. Translating it yields CASSYGGSTEAFF.

J is TRBJ1-6 and V is TRBV27, with D possibly matching TRBD1 (5 bases). From germline, CDR1 is MNHEY and CDR2 SMNVEV (reference sequence). Trimming took 6 bases from V and 1 from J, leaving 16 bases between them. This CDR3 comprises 17 residues. The CDR3 DNA follows: TGTGCCAGCAGCTCCGGACCCAAGGGGTCCTATAATTCACCCCTCCACTTT. This codes for CASSSGPKGSYNSPLHF.

This sequence joins TRBV25-1 and TRBJ1-6; D is unresolved. The CDR3 runs to 13 residues. V dropped 2 bases and J dropped 5 bases, with 4 bases sitting between them. Germline V gene sequence: CDR1 MGHDK, CDR2 SYGVNS. The CDR3 region is CASSELHNSPLHF. The CDR3 coding sequence is TGTGCCAGCAGTGAACTTCATAATTCACCCCTCCACTTT.

The V and J genes are TRBV2 and TRBJ1-5; the match to TRBD1 covers 9 bases. V was pared by 6 bases and J by 2 bases, with 2 bases of the junction left unmatched. In germline, CDR1 is SNHLY, CDR2 FYNNEI. The CDR3 covers 14 residues. The CDR3 DNA follows: TGTGCCAGCAGAAGGACAGGGGGCAATCAGCCCCAGCATTTT. Translation: CASRRTGGNQPQHF. The complete variable domain, with remaining parts taken from reference TRBV2 and TRBJ1-5, reads EPEVTQTPSHQVTQMGQEVILRCVPISNHLYFYWYRQILGQKVEFLVSFYNNEISEKSEIFDDQFSVERPDGSNFTLKIRSTKLEDSAMYFCASRRTGGNQPQHFGDGTRLSIL.

This clone turned up a few times. The chain uses TRBV7-2 and TRBJ1-5, with TRBD1 identical over 12 bases. The CDR3 is 14 residues long. Germline V gives CDR1 SGHTA, CDR2 FQGNSA. The junction had 2 bases not matched to a gene; V was cut back by 4 bases and J by 7 bases. Here the CDR3 reads CASSSGTGGQPQHF. DNA for the CDR3: TGTGCCAGCAGCTCCGGGACAGGGGGCCAGCCCCAGCATTTT.

This clone was observed a few times. The chain uses TRBV2 and TRBJ2-5, with a weak D call TRBD2 (5 bases). CDR3 size: 13 residues. V dropped 10 bases and J dropped 4 bases, with 16 bases sitting between them. The germline CDR1 and CDR2 sequences are SNHLY and FYNNEI. CDR3 sequence reads: CATAGGRVETQYF. As DNA, the CDR3 is TGTGCCACAGCCGGAGGCAGAGTAGAGACCCAGTACTTC.

This clone showed up many times. J is TRBJ1-6 and V is TRBV7-2; a possible D gene is TRBD1 (6 bases). V dropped 6 bases and J dropped 5 bases, with 14 bases sitting between them. Germline V gene sequence: CDR1 SGHTA, CDR2 FQGNSA. This CDR3 is built from 15 residues. The CDR3, as DNA: TGTGCCAGCAGTGGGGGCAGGCGCAATAATTCACCCCTCCACTTT. This codes for CASSGGRRNNSPLHF. Full variable domain (outside the CDR3, taken from reference TRBV7-2 and TRBJ1-6): GAGVSQSPSNKVTEKGKDVELRCDPISGHTALYWYRQSLGQGLEFLIYFQGNSAPDKSGLPSDRFSAERTGGSVSTLTIQRTQQEDSAVYLCASSGGRRNNSPLHFGNGTRLTVT.